This TCR beta chain was found in a study of T cell clonality in common variable immunodeficiency (dated by TCRdb to the mid-2010s). The paper's findings and limits, for the study overall: Although equal DNA input was used, an average of approximately 82,000 unique sequences per sample was obtained for controls, compared with around 30,000 for CVID samples. According to the authors, figuring out what caused the increased clonality in CVID would require sequencing the repertoires of T cell subpopulations. Increased TCRbeta clonality was found in CVID subjects compared with healthy controls (t-test p = 0.018), with the increase being most characteristic of about a third of subjects. Fewer deletions and N-nucleotide insertions were reportedly observed in CVID TCRbeta sequences, and highly modified clones with 13 or more V deletions were reportedly absent from CVID TCRbeta sequences. Differences among patients in the CVID cohort limited the correlations between repertoire features and clinical complications. Fewer TCRbeta clones were shared among CVID subjects than among healthy controls (p < 0.0001).

In its sample, this clone was seen many times. Its recognized antigen is unknown. The sequence runs out 3 residues before the end of the CDR3; the remainder is reconstructed from the germline J gene. Most CVID patients and most healthy controls were of Caucasian heritage. Heparinized peripheral whole blood samples of about 5 to 8.5 ml were collected from each donor. Genomic DNA from adults with common variable immune deficiency (CVID) and from healthy adult controls was used to sequence TCRbeta CDR3 repertoires. The control group was made up of roughly 22 healthy adult volunteers (roughly ten male and roughly 12 female) whose ages ranged from about 23 to 66 years, with a mean age of roughly 33. Diluted blood was density-centrifuged over Hypaque 1077 or Ficoll-Paque to isolate peripheral blood mononuclear cells. Genomic DNA was obtained from unsorted mononuclear cells through either Qiagen column purification or a centrifugation-based method.

From the cysteine through the phenylalanine, the CDR3 covers 14 amino acids. The DNA has 33 bases, all within the CDR3, and is read from base 1. As encoded in the germline V gene, CDR1 is SGHRS while CDR2 is YFSETQ. A distance of 15 bases separates the germline ends of V and J, which lose 3 bases and 8 bases respectively. Equivalent amounts of genomic DNA from CVID and control samples were used as sequencing input. For every sample, a 60 bp segment covering the rearranged TCRbeta CDR3 region was amplified and then sequenced. The immunoSEQ assay, a bias-corrected multiplex PCR with high-throughput sequencing, was employed for TCRbeta amplification. Processing in the source paper ran as follows. Every unique nucleotide sequence was considered a clone and was annotated with V, D and J genes, copy number and frequency. Sequences were labeled productive if in frame, and non-productive if out of frame or containing stop codons. As previously described, clonality was computed from Shannon's entropy. Mean CDR3 Kyte-Doolittle hydropathy was derived from the predicted amino acid sequences of productive clones. Scaled V gene usage was hierarchically clustered using Manhattan distance and complete linkage with the R hclust function. To assess clone sharing by CDR3 amino acid sequence, 12 repertoires per group were resampled over 100 rounds. Repertoires were searched for roughly 63 published EBV-specific and a few hundred published CMV-specific TCRbeta sequences. After two CVID samples that produced fewer than 10,000 sequences were dropped from the analysis, 42 CVID repertoires remained. In its TCRdb copy, this immuneACCESS table keeps in-frame sequences only and misses some clones. Where compared with another copy, unresolved V genes explain less than half of these, and the others have no known cause. The V and J calls and clone size are taken from that table; D and trimming were inferred from the DNA. For this sample, 40,000 or so clones are listed, none of them singletons. The ten largest clones take up roughly 3% of the sample.

The receptor was isolated from a person between 18 and 75 years old in good health. The chain is made from TRBV5-1 and TRBJ1-3, with a weak D call of TRBD1 (5 bases match). What was sequenced was peripheral blood mononuclear cells. CDR3 DNA (partial): TGCGCCAGCAGCTGGGGCAATGGTGGGGACACC. Its protein is CASSWGNGGDT. The CDR3 as a whole reads CASSWGNGGDTIYF. The variable domain in full, with residues beyond the CDR3 obtained from the reference TRBV5-1 and TRBJ1-3 genes, is KAGVTQTPRYLIKTRGQQVTLSCSPISGHRSVSWYQQTPGQGLQFLFEYFSETQRNKGNFPGRFSGRQFSNSRSEMNVSTLELGDSALYLCASSWGNGGDTIYFGEGSWLTVV.